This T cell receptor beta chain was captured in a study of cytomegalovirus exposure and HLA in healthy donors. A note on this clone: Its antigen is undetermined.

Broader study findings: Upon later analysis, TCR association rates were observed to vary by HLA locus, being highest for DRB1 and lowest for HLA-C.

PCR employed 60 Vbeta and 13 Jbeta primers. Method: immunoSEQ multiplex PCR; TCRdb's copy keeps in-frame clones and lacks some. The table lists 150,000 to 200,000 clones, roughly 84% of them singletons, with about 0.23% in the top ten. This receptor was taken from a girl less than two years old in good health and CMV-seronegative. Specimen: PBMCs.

This chain's CDR3 is CASSPLAPRTGISYEQYF. CDR3 bases: TGTGCCAGCTCACCATTGGCACCTCGGACAGGGATCTCCTACGAGCAGTACTTC. This chain links TRBV18 with TRBJ2-7, with 8 bases aligning to TRBD1. CDR1 and CDR2 (germline): KGHSH, LQKENI. V dropped 2 bases and J dropped 0; count of bases not matched to a gene: 12. This CDR3 is built from 18 residues.